Listed here is a single T cell receptor beta chain. Its antigen is currently not known. One base away there is no much larger clone; base qualities are not given. The data derive from a study of post-analysis software for immune sequencing data (dated by TCRdb to between 2014 and 2016). For context, the study as a whole: Disease courses on record covered relapsing-remitting, secondary progressive and progressive-relapsing multiple sclerosis, though some patients had no subtype annotation. The multiple sclerosis patient repertoires were compared with 11 previously published healthy control repertoires from donors aged about 6 to 28 years. A subset of samples was prepared in parallel using single-end sample barcoding, then pooled and co-amplified after Illumina adapter ligation.

To demonstrate the VDJtools post-analysis software, TCR beta repertoires were profiled from the peripheral blood of 10 to 15 young patients with multiple sclerosis. The patients with multiple sclerosis were children and adolescents between about 6 and 16 years of age. The library was generated by PCR. TCRdb lists the instrument as Illumina HiSeq 2500. To reduce PCR and sequencing biases, unique molecular identifiers were built into the TCR beta cDNA libraries. Some 500,000 cDNA molecules were obtained for every 1 to 10 million input T cells, so each molecule roughly corresponded to one T cell. The patient libraries were prepared and sequenced with the same protocol used for the earlier healthy control dataset. Within a given batch, samples were prepared together, multiplexed and sequenced on the same HiSeq lane. On the authors' methods: MIGEC was used to process the raw barcoded reads, and molecular identifier groups with only a single read were discarded before consensus assembly and CDR3 extraction. Clonotype tables were post-analysed with VDJtools, normalizing diversity by down-sampling all datasets to the smallest sample size. To correct batch-related cross-sample contamination, repertoire overlap clustering matched CDR3 amino acid sequences but not nucleotide sequences. TCRdb reprocessed the public reads (quality trimming at Q25 with fastp, clone calling with MiXCR) and kept in-frame beta chains. Records with the same CDR3 protein are collapsed into one entry carrying the most frequent genes and DNA. TCRdb's processing, not the authors', yielded these V and J calls. Counted in this sample were 650,000 to 850,000 distinct CDR3 sequences; roughly 50% of them appeared once. The biggest ten clones account for approximately 4.4% of the sample.

Broad study findings and their caveats: Strong co-clustering of samples prepared in the same batch was shown by direct clustering with F measure, prompting a batch-effect correction. Multiple sclerosis patients had significantly lower normalized Chao1 diversity than controls, a result that suggests substantial peripheral T-cell clonal expansion. The control group was slightly older than the multiple sclerosis patient group.

Sequenced material: blood. This TCR derives from a girl aged 5-17 years with multiple sclerosis.

The DNA reads as follows: TGTGCCATCAGTGAGTCGCAGGCTAGCGGTGATTACAATGAGCAGTTCTTC. It translates to CAISESQASGDYNEQFF. The chain uses TRBV10-3 and TRBJ2-1, with 7 bases aligning to TRBD2. The CDR3 covers 17 residues, taking in both the cysteine and the phenylalanine. Only the CDR3 portion is preserved as DNA: 51 bases, with reading frame beginning at the first base. The junction shows trimming of 0 bases on V and 4 bases on J, and the gene matches do not reach 9 bases of it. Via the germline V gene, CDR1 is ENHRY and CDR2 SYGVKD.